The count of the clone carrying this TCR beta chain is one. With 6 bases clipped from V and 0 bases from J, the junction kept 1 base outside the gene matches. There are 15 residues in the CDR3. CDR1 is SGDLS, CDR2 YYNGEE, per germline. This sample was taken from a study of blood T cell repertoires in COVID-19. Some clones are missing from TCRdb's copy, which holds only in-frame ones; the method was immunoSEQ multiplex PCR. The sample has roughly 200,000 clones, approximately 78% seen once. In terms of age and location, participants ranged from roughly 18 to 90 years and lived in about two dozen US areas. Assignment of participants to cohorts was predicated upon participant-reported clinical history.

The sequence was collected from a man in his forties who had recovered from COVID-19. Sequencing was performed on PBMCs or T cells enriched from blood (not recorded which). The rearrangement uses TRBV9 and TRBJ2-6; 9 nucleotides agree with TRBD1. CDR3: CASTGQGSGANVLTF. The CDR3 DNA follows: TGTGCCAGCACGGGACAGGGCTCTGGGGCCAACGTCCTGACTTTC. The full variable domain, its missing parts supplied by reference TRBV9 and TRBJ2-6, is DSGVTQTPKHLITATGQRVTLRCSPRSGDLSVYWYQQSLDQGLQFLIQYYNGEERAKGNILERFSAQQFPDLHSELNLSSLELGDSALYFCASTGQGSGANVLTFGAGSRLTVL.